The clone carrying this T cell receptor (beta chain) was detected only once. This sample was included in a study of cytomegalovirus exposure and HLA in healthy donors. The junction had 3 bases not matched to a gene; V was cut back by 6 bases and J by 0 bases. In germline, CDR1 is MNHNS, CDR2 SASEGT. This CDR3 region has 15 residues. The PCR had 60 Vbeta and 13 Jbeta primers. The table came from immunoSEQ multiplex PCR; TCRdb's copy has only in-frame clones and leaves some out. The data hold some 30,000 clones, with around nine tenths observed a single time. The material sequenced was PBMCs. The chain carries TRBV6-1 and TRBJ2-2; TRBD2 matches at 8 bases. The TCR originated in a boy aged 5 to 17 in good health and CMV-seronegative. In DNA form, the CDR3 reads TGTGCCAGCAGGGCGGGACTAGCGAACACCGGGGAGCTGTTTTTT. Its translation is CASRAGLANTGELFF.